This T cell receptor beta chain was identified in a study of T cell repertoires in cytomegalovirus infection. Study information: Public TCR beta signatures indicated both CMV infection and matching HLA type. Study-wide points: CMV carriers having the relevant HLA were flagged by cumulative public TCR beta family frequency. Dominating the ex vivo response were HLA-C-restricted CMV-specific TCR beta clonotypes.

V gave up 3 bases and J gave up 8 bases, with 10 bases separating them. The CDR3 has 12 amino acids. From germline, CDR1 is SEHNR and CDR2 FQNEAQ (reference sequence). This clonotype showed up just once. The antigen is undetermined. TCRdb reprocessed the reads via MiXCR and lists one record per CDR3 protein. This table holds roughly 45,000 distinct CDR3 sequences, 20% found once. The chain links TRBV7-9 to TRBJ1-1; no firm D call. Source material: PBMCs, sequenced either directly or after in vitro stimulation (not recorded which). This sequence originates from a human donor in good health (CMV status not recorded). Some clones in this sample may be carry-over from other donors' samples. CDR3 in amino acids: CASSFGGEEAFF. DNA of the CDR3: TGTGCCAGCAGCTTCGGCGGGGAGGAAGCTTTCTTT.